The 10 T cell receptor beta chains below were found in one sample sequenced in a study of T cells after yellow fever vaccination. One entry per CDR3 protein results from TCRdb running MiXCR on the 5' RACE reads. The sample lists a few hundred thousand distinct CDR3 sequences; less than 9% were seen once. The sequences come from CD4+ T cells sorted from PBMCs, collected 15 days after the yellow fever booster vaccination. These receptors were collected from a man younger than 40 who received the YFV17D yellow fever vaccine.

The chain uses TRBV15 and TRBJ2-7; 10 bases align to TRBD2. CDR3 length: 13 residues. J gave up 3 bases and V 4 bases, and 0 bases lay outside the gene matches. Germline loops: CDR1 LNHNV, CDR2 YYDKDF (reference sequence). DNA for the CDR3: TGTGCCACCAGCACTAGCGGGAGCTACGAGCAGTACTTC. Protein sequence: CATSTSGSYEQYF.

In this sample, this clonotype turned up a few times. The rearrangement joins TRBV7-2 to TRBJ2-2; D possibly corresponds to TRBD2 (5 bases). The CDR3 runs to 15 residues. Germline V gene data show CDR1 as SGHTA and CDR2 as FQGNSA. V lost 5 bases, J lost 0 bases, and 10 bases lay in between. The chain's CDR3 is CASSLLGPNTGELFF. Written as DNA, the CDR3 is TGTGCCAGCAGCCTACTAGGACCGAACACCGGGGAGCTGTTTTTT.

V usage is TRBV15 and J usage is TRBJ1-6; unclear D gene. The CDR3 contains 16 residues. Germline V gene sequence: CDR1 LNHNV, CDR2 YYDKDF (reference sequence). Trimming took off 0 bases at V and 1 base at J, with 7 bases between the two ends. In nucleotides, the CDR3 is TGTGCCACCAGCAGAGATGTGAGATCCTATAATTCACCCCTCCACTTT. It is translated as CATSRDVRSYNSPLHF.

In this sample, this clonotype turned up many times. This chain uses TRBV7-8 with TRBJ1-6; 7 bases are a match to TRBD1. The germline CDR1 and CDR2 sequences are SGHVS and FQNEAQ. The CDR3 is 15 residues long. Trimming removed 4 bases from V and 7 bases from J; junction bases left unmatched: 7. CDR3 in amino acids: CASSSGDSQNSPLHF. Here the CDR3 DNA reads TGTGCCAGCAGCTCCGGGGACAGCCAAAATTCACCCCTCCACTTT.

This clonotype turned up a few times. The J gene is TRBJ2-1, the V gene TRBV28; the match to TRBD2 covers 12 bases. The V gene's germline CDR1 is MDHEN and CDR2 SYDVKM. The CDR3 contains 15 residues. The V segment lost 0 bases and the J segment 9 bases; nucleotides outside the gene matches: 3. The CDR3 DNA reads as TGTGCCAGCAGTTTATGGCTAGCGGGAGGGGGTGAGCAGTTCTTC. Protein sequence: CASSLWLAGGGEQFF.

This clonotype was observed a handful of times. The chain links TRBV12-3 or TRBV12-4 to TRBJ2-1, with no clear D. V was shortened by 6 bases and J by 0 bases, with 12 bases between the two germline ends. This CDR3 contains 15 residues. Here the CDR3 DNA reads TGTGCCAGCAGCCGACACAGCTACTCCTACAATGAGCAGTTCTTC. This gives the protein CASSRHSYSYNEQFF.

This clonotype occurred many times. The chain uses TRBV14 and TRBJ2-1; D gene unclear. Per the germline V gene, CDR1 is SGHDN and CDR2 is FVKESK. The CDR3 covers 12 residues. With 4 bases removed from V and 5 bases from J, the gap between germline ends came to 6 bases. CDR3 residues: CASSPSNNEQFF. The CDR3 coding sequence is TGTGCCAGCAGCCCTTCGAACAATGAGCAGTTCTTC.

The table lists this clonotype with a few counts. The chain links TRBV6-2 or TRBV6-3 to TRBJ2-7, with TRBD2 identical over 11 bases. Germline CDR1 is MNHEY and CDR2 is SVGEGT. The CDR3 consists of 19 residues. The V and J ends lost 4 bases and 2 bases, in that order; junction bases with no gene match: 16. CDR3 bases: TGTGCCAGCAGTTGGCTCCGTCGACTAGCGGGACCCAACCCCTACGAGCAGTACTTC. Its protein product is CASSWLRRLAGPNPYEQYF.

This clonotype turned up a few times. This chain joins TRBV20-1 and TRBJ2-7; TRBD1 might be the D (6 bases). From germline, CDR1 is DFQATT and CDR2 SNEGSKA (reference sequence). V lost 2 bases and J lost 7, with 18 bases in between. The CDR3 is 14 residues long. The CDR3 DNA reads as TGCAGTGCTAGACCTCCACGGGACACTTTGGAGCAGTACTTC. This sequence encodes CSARPPRDTLEQYF.

There are many counts of this clonotype. The rearrangement uses TRBV7-2 and TRBJ1-5; 9 bases are a match to TRBD1. The ends lost 3 bases at V and 4 bases at J; junction bases unmatched: 1. The CDR3 sequence is 14 residues long. Germline CDR1 and CDR2: SGHTA and FQGNSA. The CDR3 reads CASSFGTGNQPQHF. The CDR3 DNA reads TGTGCCAGCAGCTTCGGGACAGGGAATCAGCCCCAGCATTTT.